This T cell receptor (beta chain) is from a study of graft-versus-host responses after intestinal transplantation. Across the whole study: Transplants were multivisceral, liver-intestinal, or isolated intestinal. The whole recipient group had anti-thymocyte globulin induction followed by tacrolimus and steroids for roughly three years.

Findings and caveats of the study: GvH clones turned up in recipient marrow; some had shown up first in ileum or blood.

Concerning this clone itself: Its antigen is still unknown.

Libraries were prepared by immunoSEQ multiplex PCR; TCRdb keeps only in-frame clonotypes and omits some of them. The profile shows roughly 60,000 clones, around 90% of them singletons. This receptor was identified in a human patient who received an intestinal transplant, so some T cells may come from the graft donor. This sample comprised PBMCs, obtained 26 days after transplant.

CDR3 loop: CASSQTGTGVGELFF. CDR3 in DNA: TGCGCCAGCAGCCAAACCGGAACAGGGGTCGGGGAGCTGTTTTTT. The rearrangement links TRBV4-1 to TRBJ2-2; TRBD1 matches 7 bases. The CDR3 is 15 amino acids. Germline loops: CDR1 MGHRA, CDR2 YSYEKL. After removal of 2 bases from V and 7 bases from J, the junction contained 7 bases not matched to a gene.